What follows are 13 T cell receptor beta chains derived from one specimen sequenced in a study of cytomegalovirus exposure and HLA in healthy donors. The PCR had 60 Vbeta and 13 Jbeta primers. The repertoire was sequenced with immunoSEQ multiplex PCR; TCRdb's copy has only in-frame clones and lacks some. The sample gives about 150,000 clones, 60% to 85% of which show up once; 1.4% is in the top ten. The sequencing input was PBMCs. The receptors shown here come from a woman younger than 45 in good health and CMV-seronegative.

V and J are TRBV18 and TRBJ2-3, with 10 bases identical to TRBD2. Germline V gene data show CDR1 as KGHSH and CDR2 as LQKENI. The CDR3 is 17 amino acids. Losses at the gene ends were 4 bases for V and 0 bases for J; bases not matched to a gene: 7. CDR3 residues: CASSLGLAETSTDTQYF. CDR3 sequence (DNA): TGTGCCAGCTCACTCGGACTAGCGGAAACGAGCACAGATACGCAGTATTTT.

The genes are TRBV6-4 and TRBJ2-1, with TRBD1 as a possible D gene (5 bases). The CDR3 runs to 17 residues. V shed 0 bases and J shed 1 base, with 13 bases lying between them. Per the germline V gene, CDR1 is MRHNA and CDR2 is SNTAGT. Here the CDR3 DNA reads TGTGCCAGCAGTGACTCGAAAGGTTCAGGGTCCTACAATGAGCAGTTCTTC. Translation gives CASSDSKGSGSYNEQFF.

The chain's CDR3 is CASSLAMGGRGGYTF. CDR3 coding DNA: TGCGCCAGCAGCTTGGCCATGGGGGGGCGAGGTGGCTACACCTTC. The chain is built from TRBV5-1 and TRBJ1-2, with D maybe TRBD1 (6 bases). V lost 0 bases to trimming and J lost 7 bases, with 16 bases between them. The germline gives CDR1 SGHRS, CDR2 YFSETQ. The CDR3 totals 15 residues.

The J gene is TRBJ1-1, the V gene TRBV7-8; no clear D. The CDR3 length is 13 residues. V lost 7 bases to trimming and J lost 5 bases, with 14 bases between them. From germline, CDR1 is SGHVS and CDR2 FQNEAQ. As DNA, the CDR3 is TGTGCCAGCACCTTTACGACAACGACTGAAGCTTTCTTT. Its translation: CASTFTTTTEAFF.

The CDR3 loop is CASSLLRDTEQYF. CDR3 DNA sequence: TGTGCCAGCAGTTTGCTCCGGGACACCGAGCAGTACTTC. This chain joins TRBV28 and TRBJ2-7, with a tentative D call TRBD1 (6 bases). Trimming removed 3 bases at V and 6 bases at J, with 12 bases between. CDR1 MDHEN and CDR2 SYDVKM come from the germline V gene. The CDR3 has 13 residues. Filled out from reference TRBV28 and TRBJ2-7, the complete variable domain reads DVKVTQSSRYLVKRTGEKVFLECVQDMDHENMFWYRQDPGLGLRLIYFSYDVKMKEKGDIPEGYSVSREKKERFSLILESASTNQTSMYLCASSLLRDTEQYFGPGTRLTVT.

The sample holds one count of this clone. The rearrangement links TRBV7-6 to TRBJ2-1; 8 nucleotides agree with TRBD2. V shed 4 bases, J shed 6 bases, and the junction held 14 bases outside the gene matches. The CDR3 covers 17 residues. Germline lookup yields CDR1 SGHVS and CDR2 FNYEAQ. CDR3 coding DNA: TGTGCCAGCAGCTCCCCACTAGCGCCGGGGGGGGGCAATGAGCAGTTCTTC. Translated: CASSSPLAPGGGNEQFF.

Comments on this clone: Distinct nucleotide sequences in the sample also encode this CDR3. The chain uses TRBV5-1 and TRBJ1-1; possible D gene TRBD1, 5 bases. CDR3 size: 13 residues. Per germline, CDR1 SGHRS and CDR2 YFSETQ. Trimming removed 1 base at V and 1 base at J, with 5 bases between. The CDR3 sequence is CASSLQGNTEAFF. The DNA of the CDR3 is TGCGCCAGCAGCTTGCAGGGGAACACTGAAGCTTTCTTT.

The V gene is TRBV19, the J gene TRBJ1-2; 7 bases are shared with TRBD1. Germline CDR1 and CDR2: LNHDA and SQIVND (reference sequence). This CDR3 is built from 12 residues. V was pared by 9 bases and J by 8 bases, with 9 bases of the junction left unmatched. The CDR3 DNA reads TGTGCCAGCAAAACAGGGGAGCGGGGCTACACCTTC. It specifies CASKTGERGYTF.

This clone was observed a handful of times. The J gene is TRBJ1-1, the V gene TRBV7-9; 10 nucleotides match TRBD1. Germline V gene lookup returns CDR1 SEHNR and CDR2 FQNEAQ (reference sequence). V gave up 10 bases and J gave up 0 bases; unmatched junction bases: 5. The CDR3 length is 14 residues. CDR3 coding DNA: TGTGCCACCCGGACAGGGGGTATGAACACTGAAGCTTTCTTT. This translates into CATRTGGMNTEAFF.

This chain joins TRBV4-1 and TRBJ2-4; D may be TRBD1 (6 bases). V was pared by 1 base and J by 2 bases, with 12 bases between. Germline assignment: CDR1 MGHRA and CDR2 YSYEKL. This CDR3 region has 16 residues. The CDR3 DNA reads TGCGCCAGCAGCCAAGTTCAGGGGAAGTCCAAAAACATTCAGTACTTC. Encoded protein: CASSQVQGKSKNIQYF.

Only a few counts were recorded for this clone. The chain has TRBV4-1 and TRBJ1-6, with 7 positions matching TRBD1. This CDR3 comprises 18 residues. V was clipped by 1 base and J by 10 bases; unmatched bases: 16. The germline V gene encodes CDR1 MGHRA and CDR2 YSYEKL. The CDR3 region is CASSQGREGAWGLSPLHF. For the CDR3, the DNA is TGCGCCAGCAGCCAAGGACGGGAGGGGGCATGGGGTTTATCACCCCTCCACTTT.

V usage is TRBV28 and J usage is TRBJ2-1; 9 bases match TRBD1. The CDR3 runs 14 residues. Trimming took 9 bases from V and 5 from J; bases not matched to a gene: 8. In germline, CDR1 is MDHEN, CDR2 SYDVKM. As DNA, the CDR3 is TGTGCCAGTACGGGACAGGGTATTAACAATGAGCAGTTCTTC. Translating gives CASTGQGINNEQFF. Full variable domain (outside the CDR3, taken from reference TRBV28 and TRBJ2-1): DVKVTQSSRYLVKRTGEKVFLECVQDMDHENMFWYRQDPGLGLRLIYFSYDVKMKEKGDIPEGYSVSREKKERFSLILESASTNQTSMYLCASTGQGINNEQFFGPGTRLTVL.

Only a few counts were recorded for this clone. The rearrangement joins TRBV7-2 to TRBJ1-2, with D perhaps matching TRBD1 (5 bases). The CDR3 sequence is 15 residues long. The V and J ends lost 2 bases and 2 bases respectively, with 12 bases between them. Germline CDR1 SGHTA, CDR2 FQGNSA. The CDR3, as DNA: TGTGCCAGCAGCTTATTATCAGGGATGAACTATGGCTACACCTTC. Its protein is CASSLLSGMNYGYTF.